This T cell receptor beta chain was profiled in a study of cytomegalovirus exposure and HLA in healthy donors. Background on the study: The roughly 130 validation repertoires used the same platform as the roughly 670 first-cohort repertoires, a later analysis reported. The study's findings and limits: High specificity and sensitivity for cytomegalovirus status were reported for the classifier. According to the study, 150 to 200 TCR beta chains were cytomegalovirus-associated. Specific recognition of CMV antigens was confirmed in vitro for a few chains (all CMV-associated).

A note on this clone: The antigen is undetermined.

J was trimmed by 2 bases and V by 0 bases; bases with no gene match: 5. The CDR3 is 17 amino acids. Per the germline V gene, CDR1 is MNHNS and CDR2 is SASEGT. TCRdb's copy holds only in-frame clones and misses some; the assay was immunoSEQ multiplex PCR. The sample has about 82,000 clones; 85% to 95% are singletons. The chain combines TRBV6-1 with TRBJ2-4, with 9 bases matching TRBD2. This sequence was found in a woman between 18 and 29 years old in good health and CMV-seronegative. Sequenced input: PBMCs. CDR3 region: CASSEAGLAITKNIQYF. The CDR3 DNA reads TGTGCCAGCAGTGAAGCCGGACTAGCGATAACCAAAAACATTCAGTACTTC.